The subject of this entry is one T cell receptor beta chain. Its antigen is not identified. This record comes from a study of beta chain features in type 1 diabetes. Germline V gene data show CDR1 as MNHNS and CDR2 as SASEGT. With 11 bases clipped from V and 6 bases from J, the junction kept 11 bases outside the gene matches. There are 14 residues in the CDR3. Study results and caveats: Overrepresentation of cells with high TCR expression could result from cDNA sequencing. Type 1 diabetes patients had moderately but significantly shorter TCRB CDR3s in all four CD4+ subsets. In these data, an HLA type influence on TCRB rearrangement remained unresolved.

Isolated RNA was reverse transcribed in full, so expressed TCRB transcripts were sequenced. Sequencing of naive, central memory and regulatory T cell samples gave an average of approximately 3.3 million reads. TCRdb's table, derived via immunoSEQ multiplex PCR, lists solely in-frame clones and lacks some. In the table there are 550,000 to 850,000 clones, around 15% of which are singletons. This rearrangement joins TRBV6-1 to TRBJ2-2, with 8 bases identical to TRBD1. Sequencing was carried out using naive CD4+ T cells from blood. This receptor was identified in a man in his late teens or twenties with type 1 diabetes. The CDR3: CAGEGQVTAGELFF. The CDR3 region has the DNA TGTGCCGGCGAGGGACAGGTGACCGCCGGGGAGCTGTTTTTT.